This record covers a single T cell receptor (beta chain). What it binds is unknown. The PCR ran on 60 Vbeta and 13 Jbeta primers. This table comes from immunoSEQ multiplex PCR, and its TCRdb copy is limited to in-frame clones, with some not included. This table has about 110,000 clones, 79% appearing once. This sample is drawn from a study of cytomegalovirus exposure and HLA in healthy donors. Broader study findings: Cytomegalovirus-associated TCR beta chains were listed, numbering over 150. In a later analysis, V- and J-gene trimming of beta chains associated with a DCLRE1C missense variant, replicated independently.

Sequenced material: PBMCs. The receptor was isolated from a woman under 30 in good health and CMV-seropositive.

The CDR3 nucleotides read TGTGCCAGCAGCGATCCGGGACAGGGTGTCACTGAAGCTTTCTTT. It encodes CASSDPGQGVTEAFF. This chain joins TRBV6-1 and TRBJ1-1; 9 bases are shared with TRBD1. This CDR3 contains 15 residues. Germline-derived CDR1 and CDR2 are MNHNS and SASEGT. V lost 6 bases and J lost 4; bases outside the gene matches: 9.